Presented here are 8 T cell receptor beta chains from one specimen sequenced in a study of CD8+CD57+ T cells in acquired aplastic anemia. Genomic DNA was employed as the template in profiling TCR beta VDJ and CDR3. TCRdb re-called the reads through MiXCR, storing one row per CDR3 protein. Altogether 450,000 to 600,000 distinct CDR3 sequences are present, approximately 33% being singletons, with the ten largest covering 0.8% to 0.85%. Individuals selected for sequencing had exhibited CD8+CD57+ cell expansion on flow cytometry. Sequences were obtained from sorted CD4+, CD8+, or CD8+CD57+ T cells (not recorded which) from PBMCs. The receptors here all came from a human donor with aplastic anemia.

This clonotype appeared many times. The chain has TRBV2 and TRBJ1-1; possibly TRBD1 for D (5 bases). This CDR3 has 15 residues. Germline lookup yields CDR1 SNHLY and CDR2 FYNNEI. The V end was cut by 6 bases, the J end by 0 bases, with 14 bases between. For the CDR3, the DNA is TGTGCCAGCAGAGCAGGGTCGGCCATGAACACTGAAGCTTTCTTT. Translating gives CASRAGSAMNTEAFF.

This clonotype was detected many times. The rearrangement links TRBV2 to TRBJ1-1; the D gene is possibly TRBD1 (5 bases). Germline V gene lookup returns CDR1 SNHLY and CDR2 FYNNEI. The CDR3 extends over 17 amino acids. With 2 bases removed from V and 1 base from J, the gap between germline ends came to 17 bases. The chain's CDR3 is CASSEPGGAGPNTEAFF. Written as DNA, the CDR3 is TGTGCCAGCAGTGAACCAGGCGGGGCAGGGCCGAACACTGAAGCTTTCTTT.

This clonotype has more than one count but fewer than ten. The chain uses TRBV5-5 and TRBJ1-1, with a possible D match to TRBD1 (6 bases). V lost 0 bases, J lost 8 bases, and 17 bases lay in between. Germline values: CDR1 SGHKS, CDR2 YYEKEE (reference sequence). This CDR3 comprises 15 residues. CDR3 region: CASSLVGARGSEAFF. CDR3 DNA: TGTGCCAGCAGCTTGGTGGGGGCGCGAGGGTCGGAAGCTTTCTTT.

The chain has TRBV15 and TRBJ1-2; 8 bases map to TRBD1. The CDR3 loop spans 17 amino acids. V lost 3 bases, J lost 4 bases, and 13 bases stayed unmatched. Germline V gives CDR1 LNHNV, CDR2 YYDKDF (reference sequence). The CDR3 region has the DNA TGTGCCACCAGCAGCGAAAGGACAGGGCATGAAAGCTATGGCTACACCTTC. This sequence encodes CATSSERTGHESYGYTF.

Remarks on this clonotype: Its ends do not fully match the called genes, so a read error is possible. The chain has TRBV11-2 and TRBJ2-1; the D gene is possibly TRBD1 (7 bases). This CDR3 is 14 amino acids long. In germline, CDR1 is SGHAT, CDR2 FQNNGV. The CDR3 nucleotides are TGTGCCGGCAGGGGGGACGGGGCCTACAATGAGCAGTTCTTC. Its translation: CAGRGDGAYNEQFF.

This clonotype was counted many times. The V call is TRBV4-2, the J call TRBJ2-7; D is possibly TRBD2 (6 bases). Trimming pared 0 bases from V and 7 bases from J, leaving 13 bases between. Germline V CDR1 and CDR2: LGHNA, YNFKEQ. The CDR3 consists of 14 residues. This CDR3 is CASSQEDRRGEQYF. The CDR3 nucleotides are TGTGCCAGCAGCCAAGAGGATCGTCGGGGGGAGCAGTACTTC.

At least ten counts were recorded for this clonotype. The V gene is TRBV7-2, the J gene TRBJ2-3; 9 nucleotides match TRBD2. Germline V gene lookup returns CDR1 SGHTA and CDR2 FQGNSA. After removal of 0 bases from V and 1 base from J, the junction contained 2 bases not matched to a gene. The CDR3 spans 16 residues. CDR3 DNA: TGTGCCAGCAGCTTAGCAGCGGGGGGCGGCACAGATACGCAGTATTTT. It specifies CASSLAAGGGTDTQYF.

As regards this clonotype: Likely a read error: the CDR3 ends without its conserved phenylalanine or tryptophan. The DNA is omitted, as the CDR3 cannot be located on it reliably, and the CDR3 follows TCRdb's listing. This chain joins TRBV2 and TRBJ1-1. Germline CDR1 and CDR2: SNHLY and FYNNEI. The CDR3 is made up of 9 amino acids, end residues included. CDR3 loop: CASSESQDG.